This passage covers 17 T cell receptor beta chains from one sample sequenced in a study of T cell responses to AZD1222 COVID-19 vaccine. Clones were read by immunoSEQ multiplex PCR, and TCRdb kept only the in-frame ones, dropping some. The sample consists of some 75,000 clones, about 88% of them appearing once. The input for sequencing was peripheral blood, taken on day 0 of AZD1222 vaccination. These receptor sequences come from an adult in good health.

The chain employs TRBV28 and TRBJ2-1; D possibly matches TRBD1 or TRBD2 (6 bases each). The CDR3 loop spans 15 amino acids. The germline CDR1 and CDR2 sequences are MDHEN and SYDVKM. Deletions cut 3 bases from V and 15 bases from J, with 24 bases between. This chain's CDR3 is CASSFVGSVRGDRFF. The CDR3 coding sequence is TGTGCCAGCAGTTTTGTCGGGTCGGTAAGGGGGGATCGGTTCTTC.

The rearrangement uses TRBV5-6 and TRBJ2-5; D is possibly TRBD2 (5 bases). Germline lookup yields CDR1 SGHDT and CDR2 YYEEEE. The V end was cut by 2 bases, the J end by 1 base, with 6 bases between. The CDR3 is 13 residues long. As DNA, the CDR3 is TGTGCCAGCAGCTTCGGGGTCCAAGAGACCCAGTACTTC. Protein product: CASSFGVQETQYF.

This clone was detected once. This rearrangement joins TRBV4-1 to TRBJ2-3; D gene unclear. This CDR3 is 14 amino acids long. Per germline, CDR1 MGHRA and CDR2 YSYEKL. The V and J ends lost 3 bases and 5 bases respectively, with 12 bases between them. Written as DNA, the CDR3 is TGCGCCAGCAGCCATGCACAGTTGGGAGATACGCAGTATTTT. Amino acids: CASSHAQLGDTQYF.

This clone was counted between two and nine times. The V and J genes are TRBV27 and TRBJ2-7, with TRBD1 matching over 11 bases. The CDR3 has 15 amino acids. Germline values: CDR1 MNHEY, CDR2 SMNVEV (reference sequence). Germline trimming cut 4 bases from V and 6 bases from J; bases unmatched to any gene: 8. Here the CDR3 reads CASSSGTGGALEQYF. CDR3 DNA sequence: TGTGCCAGCAGTTCCGGGACAGGGGGGGCCCTCGAGCAGTACTTC.

The chain carries TRBV7-8 and TRBJ1-6; D possibly corresponds to TRBD1 (5 bases). Germline V gene lookup returns CDR1 SGHVS and CDR2 FQNEAQ. CDR3 length equals 14 residues. V was shortened by 2 bases and J by 9 bases, with 11 bases between the two germline ends. CDR3 DNA sequence: TGTGCCAGCAGCTTAACGGGGGTGGGTTCACCCCTCCACTTT. Protein: CASSLTGVGSPLHF. The entire variable domain, with the rest obtained from reference TRBV7-8 and TRBJ1-6, is as follows: GAGVSQSPRYKVAKRGQDVALRCDPISGHVSLFWYQQALGQGPEFLTYFQNEAQLDKSGLPSDRFFAERPEGSVSTLKIQRTQQEDSAVYLCASSLTGVGSPLHFGNGTRLTVT.

The CDR3 sequence: CASSPNGVLTSSPLHF. The CDR3 bases are TGTGCCAGCTCACCAAACGGGGTCCTAACGAGTTCACCCCTCCACTTT. The chain couples TRBV18 to TRBJ1-6; the D is unclear. The CDR3 runs 16 residues. Per germline, CDR1 KGHSH and CDR2 LQKENI. V lost 2 bases to trimming and J lost 9 bases, with 17 bases between them. The variable domain in full, with the rest retrieved from reference TRBV18 and TRBJ1-6, is NAGVMQNPRHLVRRRGQEARLRCSPMKGHSHVYWYRQLPEEGLKFMVYLQKENIIDESGMPKERFSAEFPKEGPSILRIQQVVRGDSAAYFCASSPNGVLTSSPLHFGNGTRLTVT.

The CDR3 DNA reads as TGTGCCAGTAGTACCTCCGAGTTCAGCTCCTACAATGAGCAGTTCTTC. Translated, it gives CASSTSEFSSYNEQFF. V and J are TRBV19 and TRBJ2-1; D is undetermined. Between the trimmed V and J ends, which lost 4 bases and 0 bases, there was a span of 13 bases. CDR3 size: 16 residues. Germline loops: CDR1 LNHDA, CDR2 SQIVND (reference sequence). The full variable domain, completed using reference TRBV19 and TRBJ2-1, is DGGITQSPKYLFRKEGQNVTLSCEQNLNHDAMYWYRQDPGQGLRLIYYSQIVNDFQKGDIAEGYSVSREKKESFPLTVTSAQKNPTAFYLCASSTSEFSSYNEQFFGPGTRLTVL.

In DNA, the CDR3 is TGTGCCAGCAGCCCAGCAGGGGCGCGACAATGGCAGTTCTTC. Translation: CASSPAGARQWQFF. The chain uses TRBV7-2 and TRBJ2-1, with D tentatively TRBD1 (6 bases). Germline CDR1 SGHTA, CDR2 FQGNSA. This CDR3 has 14 residues. V lost 5 bases and J lost 12, with 20 bases in between. Supplemented by reference TRBV7-2 and TRBJ2-1, the full variable domain reads GAGVSQSPSNKVTEKGKDVELRCDPISGHTALYWYRQSLGQGLEFLIYFQGNSAPDKSGLPSDRFSAERTGGSVSTLTIQRTQQEDSAVYLCASSPAGARQWQFFGPGTRLTVL.

The V call is TRBV19, the J call TRBJ1-2; 7 bases align to TRBD1. The germline V gene has CDR1 LNHDA and CDR2 SQIVND (reference sequence). Trimming at V came to 6 bases and at J to 5 bases, leaving 6 bases not matched to a gene. This CDR3 is built from 13 residues. CDR3 sequence reads: CASSPDRAYGYTF. DNA of the CDR3: TGTGCCAGTAGCCCAGACAGGGCGTATGGCTACACCTTC.

The J gene is TRBJ1-1, the V gene TRBV5-1; a weak D match, TRBD1 (6 bases). V was clipped by 4 bases and J by 5 bases, with 21 bases between them. Per the germline V gene, CDR1 is SGHRS and CDR2 is YFSETQ. CDR3 size: 16 residues. The CDR3: CASSGEVRGEWTEAFF. The CDR3 DNA follows: TGCGCCAGCAGCGGCGAGGTCAGGGGAGAATGGACTGAAGCTTTCTTT. The whole variable domain, filled in from reference TRBV5-1 and TRBJ1-1, reads KAGVTQTPRYLIKTRGQQVTLSCSPISGHRSVSWYQQTPGQGLQFLFEYFSETQRNKGNFPGRFSGRQFSNSRSEMNVSTLELGDSALYLCASSGEVRGEWTEAFFGQGTRLTVV.

This clone has a single count. The V gene is TRBV18, the J gene TRBJ1-3; TRBD1 aligns across 10 bases. Germline CDR1 is KGHSH and CDR2 is LQKENI. V dropped 3 bases and J dropped 4; count of bases not matched to a gene: 6. This CDR3 region has 16 residues. The CDR3 bases are TGTGCCAGCTCACCCATGACAGGGGGCAACGGAAACACCATATATTTT. This codes for CASSPMTGGNGNTIYF.

The chain employs TRBV28 and TRBJ1-5; no firm D call. Germline V lookup: CDR1 MDHEN, CDR2 SYDVKM. Trimming shortened V by 6 bases and J by 5 bases, and 11 bases separated the two germline ends. The CDR3 totals 13 residues. The CDR3 sequence: CASRPARDQPQHF. CDR3 nucleotide sequence: TGTGCCAGCAGGCCGGCTAGAGATCAGCCCCAGCATTTT.

This rearrangement joins TRBV11-3 to TRBJ2-1, with 13 bases identical to TRBD2. The CDR3 extends over 15 amino acids. The ends lost 5 bases at V and 8 bases at J; junction bases unmatched: 6. Germline V gives CDR1 SGHNT, CDR2 YENEEA. The CDR3 sequence: CASSPGLAGFDEQFF. The CDR3 DNA reads TGTGCCAGCAGCCCGGGACTAGCGGGATTTGATGAGCAGTTCTTC.

In its sample, this clone was seen once. The DNA for the CDR3 is TGTGCCAGCAGAGGAGCGGGGGCCGATATCTACGAGCAGTACGTC. Its protein is CASRGAGADIYEQYV. The rearrangement uses TRBV28 and TRBJ2-7, with 8 bases aligning to TRBD2. The CDR3 covers 15 residues. After removal of 6 bases from V and 3 bases from J, the junction contained 10 bases not matched to a gene. Per the germline V gene, CDR1 is MDHEN and CDR2 is SYDVKM.

The chain combines TRBV18 with TRBJ2-7; D gene ambiguous. The CDR3 extends over 15 amino acids. Trimming left V 3 bases short and J 2 bases short, with 14 bases between. CDR1 and CDR2 (germline): KGHSH, LQKENI. The CDR3 spells CASSPGSEHTYEQYV. CDR3 DNA sequence: TGTGCCAGCTCACCGGGCAGTGAACATACCTACGAGCAGTACGTC.

V gene TRBV19 combines with J gene TRBJ1-1; 9 bases are a match to TRBD1. Germline trimming cut 5 bases from V and 1 base from J; bases unmatched to any gene: 11. The CDR3 has 17 amino acids. CDR1 is LNHDA and CDR2 is SQIVND in the germline V gene (reference sequence). CDR3 coding DNA: TGTGCCAGTAGTGGGACAGGGCTAACCCTCCAGAACACTGAAGCTTTCTTT. Protein product: CASSGTGLTLQNTEAFF.

This clone was seen once. The gene calls are TRBV27 and TRBJ2-7; D gene unclear. V was clipped by 6 bases and J by 0 bases, with 12 bases between them. The length of the CDR3 is 14 residues. Germline V gives CDR1 MNHEY, CDR2 SMNVEV (reference sequence). Written as DNA, the CDR3 is TGTGCCAGCAGCCGAACTCGGACCTCCTACGAGCAGTACTTC. It translates to CASSRTRTSYEQYF.